The 9 T cell receptor beta chains reported below all come from one sample, sequenced in a study of blood T cell repertoires in COVID-19. Produced via immunoSEQ multiplex PCR; TCRdb's table is partial and in-frame only. The sample yields about 150,000 clones, around 87% seen once. The sample taken for sequencing was peripheral blood. These receptors were collected from a woman aged 40 to 50 with acute or convalescent COVID-19.

The V call is TRBV24-1, the J call TRBJ1-2, with a tentative D call TRBD1 (6 bases). Germline V gene lookup returns CDR1 KGHDR and CDR2 SFDVKD. CDR3 length equals 16 residues. V shed 3 bases and J shed 4 bases, with 17 bases lying between them. The DNA of the CDR3 is TGTGCCACCAGTGATGCGGTTGGGGGCCGGGGCTATGGCTACACCTTC. It yields the protein CATSDAVGGRGYGYTF.

The chain combines TRBV9 with TRBJ1-4; D is undetermined. Trimming removed 4 bases at V and 5 bases at J, with 15 bases between. Germline-derived CDR1 and CDR2 are SGDLS and YYNGEE. This CDR3 is built from 15 residues. CDR3: CASSRSPGKNEKLFF. The CDR3 nucleotides read TGTGCCAGCAGCCGTAGTCCGGGGAAGAATGAAAAACTGTTTTTT.

The CDR3 here is CATSQGRTALLDEQYF. CDR3 bases: TGTGCCACCAGTCAAGGTCGGACAGCTCTTTTGGACGAGCAGTACTTC. This chain links TRBV15 with TRBJ2-7, with a weak D call TRBD1 (6 bases). In germline, CDR1 is LNHNV, CDR2 YYDKDF (reference sequence). Trimming stripped 6 bases from V and 5 bases from J, with 23 bases between. CDR3 length equals 16 residues.

The chain employs TRBV7-2 and TRBJ2-2, with TRBD2 matching over 9 bases. CDR3 size: 16 residues. V dropped 1 base and J dropped 5; count of bases not matched to a gene: 5. Per germline, CDR1 SGHTA and CDR2 FQGNSA. The chain's CDR3 is CASSLGGLAGTGELFF. The CDR3 coding sequence is TGTGCCAGCAGCTTAGGGGGTCTAGCGGGGACCGGGGAGCTGTTTTTT. Together with reference TRBV7-2 and TRBJ2-2, the CDR3 gives the full variable domain: GAGVSQSPSNKVTEKGKDVELRCDPISGHTALYWYRQSLGQGLEFLIYFQGNSAPDKSGLPSDRFSAERTGGSVSTLTIQRTQQEDSAVYLCASSLGGLAGTGELFFGEGSRLTVL.

V and J are TRBV9 and TRBJ2-2; no reliable D call. The CDR3 runs to 14 residues. V gave up 2 bases and J gave up 1 base, with 6 bases separating them. Germline CDR1 is SGDLS and CDR2 is YYNGEE. CDR3 sequence (DNA): TGTGCCAGCAGCGTGACGGGGAACACCGGGGAGCTGTTTTTT. It specifies CASSVTGNTGELFF.

The sample holds one count of this clone. The chain recombines TRBV28 with TRBJ2-7, with a tentative D call TRBD1 (6 bases). The germline V gene has CDR1 MDHEN and CDR2 SYDVKM. The CDR3 is 13 residues long. V was cut by 7 bases and J by 7 bases, with 17 bases left in between. The chain's CDR3 is CASTPNRVREQYF. The CDR3 nucleotides read TGTGCCAGCACCCCGAACAGGGTGAGGGAGCAGTACTTC.

The genes are TRBV7-9 and TRBJ2-2; possible D gene TRBD2, 5 bases. Trimming stripped 4 bases from V and 1 base from J, with 10 bases between. Germline assignment: CDR1 SEHNR and CDR2 FQNEAQ (reference sequence). The CDR3 is made up of 15 amino acids. The chain's CDR3 is CASSSPRENTGELFF. CDR3 sequence (DNA): TGTGCCAGCAGCTCCCCACGGGAGAACACCGGGGAGCTGTTTTTT. The full variable domain, completed using reference TRBV7-9 and TRBJ2-2, is DTGVSQNPRHKITKRGQNVTFRCDPISEHNRLYWYRQTLGQGPEFLTYFQNEAQLEKSRLLSDRFSAERPKGSFSTLEIQRTEQGDSAMYLCASSSPRENTGELFFGEGSRLTVL.

The V and J genes are TRBV6-5 and TRBJ2-1, with 8 nucleotides matching TRBD1. Losses at the gene ends were 2 bases for V and 6 bases for J; bases not matched to a gene: 3. There are 14 residues in the CDR3. Germline V gene sequence: CDR1 MNHEY, CDR2 SVGAGI. The CDR3 loop is CASSYGQGRNEQFF. The CDR3 DNA is TGTGCCAGCAGTTACGGACAGGGTCGCAATGAGCAGTTCTTC.

The J gene is TRBJ1-4, the V gene TRBV7-2, with 7 nucleotides matching TRBD1. This CDR3 contains 16 residues. Looked up from germline, CDR1 is SGHTA and CDR2 is FQGNSA. V trimming: 5 bases; J trimming: 10 bases; junction bases outside the gene matches: 16. CDR3 region: CASSAGRQRQGGKLFF. CDR3 bases: TGTGCCAGCAGCGCCGGGCGTCAGAGACAGGGCGGAAAACTGTTTTTT.